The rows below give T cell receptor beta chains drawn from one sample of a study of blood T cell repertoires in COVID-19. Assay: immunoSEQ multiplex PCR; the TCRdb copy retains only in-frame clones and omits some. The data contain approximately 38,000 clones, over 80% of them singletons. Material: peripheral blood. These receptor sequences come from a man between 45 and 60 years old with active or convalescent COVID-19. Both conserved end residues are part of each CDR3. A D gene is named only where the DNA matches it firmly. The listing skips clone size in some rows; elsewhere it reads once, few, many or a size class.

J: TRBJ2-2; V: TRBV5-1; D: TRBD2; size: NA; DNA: TGCGCCAGCAGCCCATTCACTAGCGGGACTGGGGAGCTGTTTTTT; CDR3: CASSPFTSGTGELFF
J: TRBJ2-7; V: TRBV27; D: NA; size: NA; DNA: TGTGCCAGCAGTTTATACAACCCGCCTTACGAGCAGTACTTC; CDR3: CASSLYNPPYEQYF
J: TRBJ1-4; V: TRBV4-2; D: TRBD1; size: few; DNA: TGTGCCAGCAGCCAATCCCAGGGGGTCGATGAAAAACTGTTTTTT; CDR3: CASSQSQGVDEKLFF
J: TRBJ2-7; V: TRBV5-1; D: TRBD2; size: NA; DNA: TGCGCCAGTTCAGGGGAGACTAGCGGGAGTCGCTACGAGCAGTACTTC; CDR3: CASSGETSGSRYEQYF
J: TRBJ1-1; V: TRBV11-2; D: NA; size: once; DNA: TGTGCCAGCAGCTTAGATCGGGGGAGGACTGAAGCTTTCTTT; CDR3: CASSLDRGRTEAFF
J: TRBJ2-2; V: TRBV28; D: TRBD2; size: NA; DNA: TGTGCCAGCAGTCGACTAGCGGGGGGTACCGGGGAGCTGTTTTTT; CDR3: CASSRLAGGTGELFF
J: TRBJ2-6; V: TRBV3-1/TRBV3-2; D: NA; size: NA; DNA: TGTGCCAGCAGCCAAGAAGGGCGGGCTGGGGCCAACGTCCTGACTTTC; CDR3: CASSQEGRAGANVLTF
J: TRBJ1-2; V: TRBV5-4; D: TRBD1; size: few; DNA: TGTGCCAGCAGGGAGGGGACAGGGGGCTATGGCTACACCTTC; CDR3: CASREGTGGYGYTF
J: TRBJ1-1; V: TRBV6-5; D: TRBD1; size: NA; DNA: TGTGCCAGCAATACAGGGGGGGTAACTGAAGCTTTCTTT; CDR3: CASNTGGVTEAFF
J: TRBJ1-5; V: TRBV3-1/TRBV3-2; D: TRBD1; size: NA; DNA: TGTGCCAGCAGCCCACGACAGGGCGACAATCAGCCCCAGCATTTT; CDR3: CASSPRQGDNQPQHF
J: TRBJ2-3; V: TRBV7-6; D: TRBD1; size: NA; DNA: TGTGCCAGCAGCTTAGGGACAGGGAGCACAGATACGCAGTATTTT; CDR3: CASSLGTGSTDTQYF
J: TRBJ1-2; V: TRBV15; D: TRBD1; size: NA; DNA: TGTGCCACCAGCAAGGACAGGGGGAACTATGGCTACACCTTC; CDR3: CATSKDRGNYGYTF
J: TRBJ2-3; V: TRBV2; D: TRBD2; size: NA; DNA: TGTGCCAGCAAGCGGGAGGCCACAGATACGCAGTATTTT; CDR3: CASKREATDTQYF
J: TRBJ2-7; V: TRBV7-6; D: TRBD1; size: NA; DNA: TGTGCCAGCAGCTTGGACCGGGACAGGCGCTACGAGCAGTACTTC; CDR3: CASSLDRDRRYEQYF
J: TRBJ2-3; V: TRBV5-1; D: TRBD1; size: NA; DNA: TGCGCCAGCAGCCACCGGGACAGGGGTTCAGATACGCAGTATTTT; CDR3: CASSHRDRGSDTQYF
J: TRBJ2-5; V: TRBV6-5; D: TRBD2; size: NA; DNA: TGTGCCAGCAGTTACCTAGCGGGGGAGAAGCAAGGGACCCAGTACTTC; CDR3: CASSYLAGEKQGTQYF
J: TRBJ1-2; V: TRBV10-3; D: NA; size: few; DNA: TGTGCCATCAGTGACCCGGACACAAGCCTTAACTATGGCTACACCTTC; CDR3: CAISDPDTSLNYGYTF
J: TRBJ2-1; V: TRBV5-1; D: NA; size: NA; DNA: TGCGCCAGCAGCCATAGACTAGTTGGCTCCAATGAGCAGTTCTTC; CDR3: CASSHRLVGSNEQFF
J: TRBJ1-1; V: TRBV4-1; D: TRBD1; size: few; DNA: TGCGCCAGCAGACGGACAGGCGTCACTGAAGCTTTCTTT; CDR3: CASRRTGVTEAFF
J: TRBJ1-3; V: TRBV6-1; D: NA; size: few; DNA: TGTGCCAGCAGTGAATCCACCCAGGGCGGAAACACCATATATTTT; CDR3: CASSESTQGGNTIYF
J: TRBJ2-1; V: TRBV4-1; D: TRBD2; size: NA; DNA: TGCGCCAGCAGCCAAGATAGGCTAGCGGGAGTAAAGGAGCAGTTCTTC; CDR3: CASSQDRLAGVKEQFF
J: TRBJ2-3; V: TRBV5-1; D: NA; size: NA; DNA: TGCGCCAGCAGCCTTAGCACAGATACGCAGTATTTT; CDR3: CASSLSTDTQYF
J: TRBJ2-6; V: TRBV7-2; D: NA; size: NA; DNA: TGTGCCAGCAGCTTCTCTTCCGCTGGGGCCAACGTCCTGACTTTC; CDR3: CASSFSSAGANVLTF
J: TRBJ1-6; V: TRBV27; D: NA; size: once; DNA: TGTGCCAGCAGCCTTCTCAGGGGTGAAGGTAGATCACCCCTCCACTTT; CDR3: CASSLLRGEGRSPLHF
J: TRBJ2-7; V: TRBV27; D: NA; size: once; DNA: TGTGCCAGCAGTTTGGTCGGGGGCGGGGGAGGCTCGGGGGAGCAGTACTTC; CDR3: CASSLVGGGGGSGEQYF
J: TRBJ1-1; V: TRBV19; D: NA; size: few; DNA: TGTGCCACCGCGGTAAAATGGGACACTGAAGCTTTCTTT; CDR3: CATAVKWDTEAFF
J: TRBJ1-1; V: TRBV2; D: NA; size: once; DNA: TGTGCCAGCAGTGAACAGATTCAGAACACTGAAGCTTTCTTT; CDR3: CASSEQIQNTEAFF
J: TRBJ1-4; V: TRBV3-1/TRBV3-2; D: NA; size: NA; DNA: TGTGCCAGCAGCCAAGACCAAACAGTCGTCAGTGAAAAACTGTTTTTT; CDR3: CASSQDQTVVSEKLFF
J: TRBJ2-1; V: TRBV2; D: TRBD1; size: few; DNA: TGTGCCAGCGGGGGACAGGGGGCAAGGAATGAGCAGTTCTTC; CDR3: CASGGQGARNEQFF
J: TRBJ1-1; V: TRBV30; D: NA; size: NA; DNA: TGTGCCTGGAGTTTCACAGGGATGAACACTGAAGCTTTCTTT; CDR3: CAWSFTGMNTEAFF
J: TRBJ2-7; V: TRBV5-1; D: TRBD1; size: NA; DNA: TGCGCCAGCAGAAAGGACAGGGGACCCTACGAGCAGTACTTC; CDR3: CASRKDRGPYEQYF
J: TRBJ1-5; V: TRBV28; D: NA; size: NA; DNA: TGTGCCAGCAGTTTATCGCCACAGGGTTTCGGCCAGCCCCAGCATTTT; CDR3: CASSLSPQGFGQPQHF
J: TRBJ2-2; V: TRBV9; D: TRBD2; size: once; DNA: TGTGCCAGCAGCGTAGGCCTAGCGGGGGGTGTCGGGGAGCTGTTTTTT; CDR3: CASSVGLAGGVGELFF
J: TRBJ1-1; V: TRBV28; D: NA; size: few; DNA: TGTGCCAGCAGACCCACCCACGGGGGTGGAACTGAAGCTTTCTTT; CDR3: CASRPTHGGGTEAFF
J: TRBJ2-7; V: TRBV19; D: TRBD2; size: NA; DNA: TGTGCCACAACTAGCGGTACTCGGACCTACGAGCAGTACTTC; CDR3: CATTSGTRTYEQYF
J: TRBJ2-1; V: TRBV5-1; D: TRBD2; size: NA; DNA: TGCGCCAGCAGCTTGGTTGCGGGAGTTGGAAATGAGCAGTTCTTC; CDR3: CASSLVAGVGNEQFF
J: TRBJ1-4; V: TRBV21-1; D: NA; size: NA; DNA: TGTGCCAGCAGCCCCAGGGGGCGCATCAGTAATGAAAAACTGTTTTTT; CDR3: CASSPRGRISNEKLFF
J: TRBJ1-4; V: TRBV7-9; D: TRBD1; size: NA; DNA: TGTGCCAGCAGCCGCCCGCCGGGACAGGGGATAGGAAAACTGTTTTTT; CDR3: CASSRPPGQGIGKLFF
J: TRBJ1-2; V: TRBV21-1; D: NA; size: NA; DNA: TGTGCCAGCAACAGGACTAACTATGGCTACACCTTC; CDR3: CASNRTNYGYTF
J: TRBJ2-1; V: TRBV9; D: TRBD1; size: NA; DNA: TGTGCCAGCAGCACCGGGACAGGGGGCTACAATGAGCAGTTCTTC; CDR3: CASSTGTGGYNEQFF
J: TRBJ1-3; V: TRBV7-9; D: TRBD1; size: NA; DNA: TGTGCCAGCAGCTACGGACAGGGTTACTCTGGAAACACCATATATTTT; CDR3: CASSYGQGYSGNTIYF
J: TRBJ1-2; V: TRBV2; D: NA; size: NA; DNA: TGTGCCAGCAGTGCAGGTCAGAACTATGGCTACACCTTC; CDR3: CASSAGQNYGYTF
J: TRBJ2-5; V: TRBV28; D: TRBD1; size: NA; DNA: TGTGCCAGCAGGCCACTCCGACAGGGTGTAGAGACCCAGTACTTC; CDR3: CASRPLRQGVETQYF
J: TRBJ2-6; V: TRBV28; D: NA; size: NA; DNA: TGTGCCAGCAGTTTAGCGTACAGCTCTGGGGCCAACGTCCTGACTTTC; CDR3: CASSLAYSSGANVLTF
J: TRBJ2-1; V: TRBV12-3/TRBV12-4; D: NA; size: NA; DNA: TGTGCCAGCAGTCGTTTACTAGCTAGTGAGCAGTTCTTC; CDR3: CASSRLLASEQFF
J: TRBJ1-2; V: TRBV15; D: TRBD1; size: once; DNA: TGTGCCACCAGCAGAGTTCTGACAGGGTGGGTCTATGGCTACACCTTC; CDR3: CATSRVLTGWVYGYTF
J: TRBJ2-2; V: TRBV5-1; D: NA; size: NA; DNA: TGCGCCAGCAGCTTAGCTGGGAACACCGGGGAGCTGTTTTTT; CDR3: CASSLAGNTGELFF
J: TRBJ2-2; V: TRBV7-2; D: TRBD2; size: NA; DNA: TGTGCCAGCAGCTTAGCGAGGCTAGCGGGAGGCGCCGGGGAGCTGTTTTTT; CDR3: CASSLARLAGGAGELFF
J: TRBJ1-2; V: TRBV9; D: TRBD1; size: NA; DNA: TGTGCCAGCAGCGTTGGGACAGTTAGAGGCTATGGCTACACCTTC; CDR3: CASSVGTVRGYGYTF
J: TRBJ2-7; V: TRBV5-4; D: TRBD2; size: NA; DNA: TGTGCCAGCAGCCTCCAAGTTGGACTAGCGGTGCCCTACGAGCAGTACTTC; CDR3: CASSLQVGLAVPYEQYF
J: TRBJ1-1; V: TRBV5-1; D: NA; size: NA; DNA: TGCGCCAGCAGCCGGGACACTAACACTGAAGCTTTCTTT; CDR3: CASSRDTNTEAFF
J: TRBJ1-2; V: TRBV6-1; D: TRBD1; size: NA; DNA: TGTGCCAGCAGTGACCGGGACAGGGCCCCCTATGGCTACACCTTC; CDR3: CASSDRDRAPYGYTF
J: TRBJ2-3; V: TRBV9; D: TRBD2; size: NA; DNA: TGTGCCAGCAGCGCCACAGCGGGGCGTGGGACAGATACGCAGTATTTT; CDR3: CASSATAGRGTDTQYF
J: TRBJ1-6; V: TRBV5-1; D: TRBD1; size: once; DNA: TGCGCCAGCAGCGAAGGACAGGGTGATGGTTCACCCCTCCACTTT; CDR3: CASSEGQGDGSPLHF
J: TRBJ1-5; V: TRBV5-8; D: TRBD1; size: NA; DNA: TGTGCCAGCAGCGCCCCCGGGACAGCTATTCCGAGCAATCAGCCCCAGCATTTT; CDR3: CASSAPGTAIPSNQPQHF
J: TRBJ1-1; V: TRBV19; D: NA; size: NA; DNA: TGTGCCAGTAGTACCCGGACAGAAACGAGGGCTGAAGCTTTCTTT; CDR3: CASSTRTETRAEAFF